The next 6 T cell receptor beta chains were all read from a single sample in a study of cytomegalovirus exposure and HLA in healthy donors (dated by TCRdb to 2015 to 2018). The library was made by the immunoSEQ multiplex PCR assay. A mixture of 60 forward primers for TCR Vbeta segments and 13 reverse primers for TCR Jbeta segments was used in the multiplex PCR. The immuneACCESS repertoire file appears here via TCRdb, limited to in-frame rearrangements. These files lack a portion of the clones; in checked studies, under half of the deficit traces to unresolved V genes, and the cause of the others is not known. For this sample the table gives 200,000 or so clones, of which 65% to 85% were detected only once. The ten most abundant clones make up about 3% of the sample. Sequencing used PBMCs. Source of these receptors: a man between 25 and 39 years old in good health and CMV-seronegative.

This sequence joins TRBV2 and TRBJ1-5, with D uncertain. Germline CDR1 reads SNHLY; CDR2 reads FYNNEI. V dropped 6 bases and J dropped 4 bases, with 10 bases sitting between them. The CDR3 has 13 amino acids. The CDR3 bases are TGTGCCAGCAGGGGAGAACAAAATCAGCCCCAGCATTTT. It yields the protein CASRGEQNQPQHF.

The V gene is TRBV19, the J gene TRBJ2-3; TRBD2 might be the D (6 bases). The V and J ends lost 7 bases and 2 bases respectively, with 10 bases between them. The length of the CDR3 is 13 residues. From germline, CDR1 is LNHDA and CDR2 SQIVND (reference sequence). The CDR3 protein is CASNAGTTDTQYF. In nucleotides, the CDR3 is TGTGCCAGTAATGCGGGGACCACAGATACGCAGTATTTT.

The chain uses TRBV7-2 and TRBJ2-5; tentative D call: TRBD2 (5 bases). In germline, CDR1 is SGHTA, CDR2 FQGNSA. This CDR3 is built from 14 residues. Trimming left V 5 bases short and J 4 bases short, with 14 bases between. The CDR3 sequence is CASSENGRGETQYF. In nucleotides, the CDR3 is TGTGCCAGCAGCGAAAACGGCCGGGGAGAGACCCAGTACTTC.

The J gene is TRBJ2-3, the V gene TRBV9; 7 nucleotides agree with TRBD1. CDR1 is SGDLS and CDR2 is YYNGEE in the germline V gene. V lost 4 bases to trimming and J lost 5 bases; unmatched junction nucleotides: 4. The CDR3 covers 13 residues. DNA for the CDR3: TGTGCCAGCAGCTTCCGGGACAGAGATACGCAGTATTTT. Translating it yields CASSFRDRDTQYF.

This clone was counted only a few times. The sample has other DNA sequences that encode this CDR3 too. The V gene is TRBV25-1, the J gene TRBJ2-1, with 8 bases matching TRBD2. The CDR3 covers 15 residues. The V segment lost 6 bases and the J segment 1 base; nucleotides outside the gene matches: 5. CDR1 is MGHDK, CDR2 SYGVNS, per germline. The CDR3 reads CASSRRGGSYNEQFF. CDR3 DNA: TGTGCCAGCAGCCGCCGGGGGGGTTCCTACAATGAGCAGTTCTTC.

This sequence joins TRBV5-6 and TRBJ2-3, with D uncertain. Germline V gives CDR1 SGHDT, CDR2 YYEEEE. Trimming removed 6 bases from V and 6 bases from J, with 17 bases in between. CDR3 size: 14 residues. CDR3 sequence (DNA): TGTGCCAGCACCAAAGACTGGCCGGCGGATACGCAGTATTTT. Its protein is CASTKDWPADTQYF.